This TCR beta chain is from a study of cytomegalovirus exposure and HLA in healthy donors. Study-level background: Ancestry clustering placed 70% to 85% of some 400 genotyped donors in the Caucasian-associated cluster. Study observations and caveats: According to a later analysis, most TCR beta chains associated with CMV appeared HLA-restricted. Later analysis identified several of the most significant clusters that appeared linked to common viral pathogens. Specificity of a few CMV-associated chains for CMV antigens was verified in vitro.

Germline V gives CDR1 KGHSH, CDR2 LQKENI. Trimming removed 1 base at V and 0 bases at J, with 7 bases between. This CDR3 region has 14 residues. As for this clone: Antigen: not known.

The PCR employed 60 Vbeta primers together with 13 Jbeta primers. TCRdb's table, derived via immunoSEQ multiplex PCR, lists solely in-frame clones and lacks some. Here the sample spans more than 85,000 clones, roughly three quarters being singletons. This TCR was recovered from a man aged 35 to 55 in good health and CMV-seronegative. The sequencing sample was made of PBMCs. The chain recombines TRBV18 with TRBJ2-7; a possible D gene is TRBD1 (6 bases). The CDR3 protein is CASSPQDSSYEQYF. CDR3 nucleotides: TGTGCCAGCTCACCACAGGACAGCTCCTACGAGCAGTACTTC.